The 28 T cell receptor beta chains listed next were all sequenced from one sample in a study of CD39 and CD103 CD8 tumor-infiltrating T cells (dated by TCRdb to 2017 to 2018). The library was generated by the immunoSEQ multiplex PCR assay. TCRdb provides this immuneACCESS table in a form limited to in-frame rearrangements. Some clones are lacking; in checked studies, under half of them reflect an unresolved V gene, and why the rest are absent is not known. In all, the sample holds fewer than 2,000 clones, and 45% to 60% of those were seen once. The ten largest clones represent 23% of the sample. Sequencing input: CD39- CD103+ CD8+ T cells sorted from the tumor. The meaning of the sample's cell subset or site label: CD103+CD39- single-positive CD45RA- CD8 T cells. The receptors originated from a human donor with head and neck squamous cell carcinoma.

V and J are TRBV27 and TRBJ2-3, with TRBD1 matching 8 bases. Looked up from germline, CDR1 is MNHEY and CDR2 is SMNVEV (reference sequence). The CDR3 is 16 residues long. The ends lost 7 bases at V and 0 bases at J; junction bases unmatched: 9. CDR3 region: CASTSGGSNSTDTQYF. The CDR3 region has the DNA TGTGCCAGCACCTCAGGGGGCTCAAATAGCACAGATACGCAGTATTTT.

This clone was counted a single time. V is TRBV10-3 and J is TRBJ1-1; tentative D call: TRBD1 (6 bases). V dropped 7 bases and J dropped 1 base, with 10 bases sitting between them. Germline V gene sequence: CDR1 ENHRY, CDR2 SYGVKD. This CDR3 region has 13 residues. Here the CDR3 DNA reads TGTGCCATCACACGACAGGAGAACACTGAAGCTTTCTTT. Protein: CAITRQENTEAFF.

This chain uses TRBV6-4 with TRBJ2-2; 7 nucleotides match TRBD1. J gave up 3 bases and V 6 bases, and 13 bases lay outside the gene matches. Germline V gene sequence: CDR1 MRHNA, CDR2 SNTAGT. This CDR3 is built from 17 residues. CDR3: CASSAKPGTEDTGELFF. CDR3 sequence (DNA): TGTGCCAGCAGCGCAAAACCCGGGACAGAAGACACCGGGGAGCTGTTTTTT.

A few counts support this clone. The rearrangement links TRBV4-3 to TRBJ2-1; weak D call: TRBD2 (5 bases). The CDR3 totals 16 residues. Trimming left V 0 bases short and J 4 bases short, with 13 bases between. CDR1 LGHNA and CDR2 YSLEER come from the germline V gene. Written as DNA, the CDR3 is TGCGCCAGCAGCCAAGATTCTGGCGGGTATTACAATGAGCAGTTCTTC. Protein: CASSQDSGGYYNEQFF.

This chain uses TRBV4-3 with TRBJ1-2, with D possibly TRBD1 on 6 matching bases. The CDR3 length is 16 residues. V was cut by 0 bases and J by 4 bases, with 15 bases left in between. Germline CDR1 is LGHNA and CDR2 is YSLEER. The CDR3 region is CASSQDRGGPPYGYTF. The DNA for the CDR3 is TGCGCCAGCAGCCAAGATAGGGGGGGTCCCCCCTATGGCTACACCTTC.

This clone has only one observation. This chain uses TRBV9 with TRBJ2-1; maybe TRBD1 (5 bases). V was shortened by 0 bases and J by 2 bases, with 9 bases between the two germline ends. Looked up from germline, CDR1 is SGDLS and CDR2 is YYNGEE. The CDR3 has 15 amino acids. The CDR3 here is CASSVDRTPYNEQFF. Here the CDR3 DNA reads TGTGCCAGCAGCGTAGATAGGACACCCTACAATGAGCAGTTCTTC.

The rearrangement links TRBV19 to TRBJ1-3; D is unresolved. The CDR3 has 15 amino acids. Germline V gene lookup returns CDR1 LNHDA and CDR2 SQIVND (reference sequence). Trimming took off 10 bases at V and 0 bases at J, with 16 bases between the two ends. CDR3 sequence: CATLGVRDSGNTIYF. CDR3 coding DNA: TGTGCCACCCTCGGGGTCCGAGACTCTGGAAACACCATATATTTT.

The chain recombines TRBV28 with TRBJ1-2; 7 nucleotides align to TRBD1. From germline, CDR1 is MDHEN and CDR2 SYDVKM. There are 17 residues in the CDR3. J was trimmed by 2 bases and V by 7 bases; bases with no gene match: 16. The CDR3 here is CASNLGDARGGNYGYTF. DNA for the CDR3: TGTGCCAGCAATCTTGGAGATGCCAGGGGGGGGAACTATGGCTACACCTTC.

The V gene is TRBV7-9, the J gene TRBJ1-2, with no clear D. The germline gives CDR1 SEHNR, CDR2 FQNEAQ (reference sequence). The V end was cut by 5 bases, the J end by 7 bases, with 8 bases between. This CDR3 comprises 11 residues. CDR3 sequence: CASSPTSGYTF. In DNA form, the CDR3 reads TGTGCCAGCAGCCCTACGTCTGGCTACACCTTC.

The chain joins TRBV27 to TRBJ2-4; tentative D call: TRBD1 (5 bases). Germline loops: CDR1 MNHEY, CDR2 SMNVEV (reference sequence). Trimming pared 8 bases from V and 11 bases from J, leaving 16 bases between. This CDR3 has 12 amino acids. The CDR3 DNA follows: TGTGCCAGCGGATACAGGAACGGCCTTCAGTACTTC. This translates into CASGYRNGLQYF.

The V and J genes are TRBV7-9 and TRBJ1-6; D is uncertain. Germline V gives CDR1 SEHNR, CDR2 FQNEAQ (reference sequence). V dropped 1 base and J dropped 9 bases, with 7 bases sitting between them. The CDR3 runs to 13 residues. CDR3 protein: CASSLGILSPLHF. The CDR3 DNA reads TGTGCCAGCAGCTTAGGGATCCTTTCACCCCTCCACTTT.

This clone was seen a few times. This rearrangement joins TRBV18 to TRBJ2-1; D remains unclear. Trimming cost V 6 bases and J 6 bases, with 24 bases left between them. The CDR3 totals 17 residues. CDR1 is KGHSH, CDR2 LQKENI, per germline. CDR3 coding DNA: TGTGCCAGCTCGTCCCAAGGACCCCGCAATCCCCGCAATGAGCAGTTCTTC. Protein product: CASSSQGPRNPRNEQFF.

For the CDR3, the DNA is TGTGCCAGCAGTCTCCCGACACCCGAACACCGGGAGCTGTTTTTT. As protein: CASSLPTPEHRELFF. The chain uses TRBV28 and TRBJ2-2; D gene ambiguous. V was cut by 5 bases and J by 9 bases, with 19 bases left in between. The CDR3 sequence is 15 residues long. Germline-derived CDR1 and CDR2 are MDHEN and SYDVKM.

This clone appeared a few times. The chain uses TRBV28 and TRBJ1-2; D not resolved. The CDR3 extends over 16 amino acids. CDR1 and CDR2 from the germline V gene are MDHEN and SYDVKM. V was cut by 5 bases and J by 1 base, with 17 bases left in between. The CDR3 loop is CASSPYLRSRNYGYTF. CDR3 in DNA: TGTGCCAGCAGTCCCTACCTCAGGAGTCGTAACTATGGCTACACCTTC.

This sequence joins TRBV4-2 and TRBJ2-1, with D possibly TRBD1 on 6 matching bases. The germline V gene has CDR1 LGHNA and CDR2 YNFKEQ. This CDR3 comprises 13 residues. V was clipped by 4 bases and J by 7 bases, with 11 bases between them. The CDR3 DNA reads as TGTGCCAGCAGCCGCCCAGGGGAGAATGAGCAGTTCTTC. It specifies CASSRPGENEQFF.

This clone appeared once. The CDR3 DNA follows: TGTGCCAGCAGCTACGGACTAGCGGGGGGGATGTACCAAGAGACCCAGTACTTC. Translation: CASSYGLAGGMYQETQYF. The chain joins TRBV7-8 to TRBJ2-5; 15 nucleotides match TRBD2. V shed 4 bases and J 0 bases; nucleotides not matched to a gene: 6. The CDR3 contains 18 residues. Germline V lookup: CDR1 SGHVS, CDR2 FQNEAQ.

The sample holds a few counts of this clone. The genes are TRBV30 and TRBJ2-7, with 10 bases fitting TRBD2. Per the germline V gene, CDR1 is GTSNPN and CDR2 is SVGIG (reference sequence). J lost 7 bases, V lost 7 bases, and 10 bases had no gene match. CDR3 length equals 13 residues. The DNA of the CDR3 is TGTGCCTTATCCGGGACTAGCGCAGGGGAGCAGTACTTC. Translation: CALSGTSAGEQYF.

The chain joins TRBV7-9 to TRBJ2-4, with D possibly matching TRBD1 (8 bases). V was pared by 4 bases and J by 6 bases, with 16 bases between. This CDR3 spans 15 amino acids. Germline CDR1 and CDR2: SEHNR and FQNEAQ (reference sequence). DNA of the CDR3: TGTGCCAGCAGCTCCACGGACAGGGAGGGAAACATTCAGTACTTC. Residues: CASSSTDREGNIQYF. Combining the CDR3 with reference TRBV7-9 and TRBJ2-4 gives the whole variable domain DTGVSQNPRHKITKRGQNVTFRCDPISEHNRLYWYRQTLGQGPEFLTYFQNEAQLEKSRLLSDRFSAERPKGSFSTLEIQRTEQGDSAMYLCASSSTDREGNIQYFGAGTRLSVL.

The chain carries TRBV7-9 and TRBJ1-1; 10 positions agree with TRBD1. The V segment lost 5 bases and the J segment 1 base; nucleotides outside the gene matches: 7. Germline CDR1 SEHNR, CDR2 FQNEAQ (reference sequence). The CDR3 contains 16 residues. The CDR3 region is CASSPPTGGSNTEAFF. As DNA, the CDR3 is TGTGCCAGCAGCCCTCCGACAGGGGGCTCGAACACTGAAGCTTTCTTT.

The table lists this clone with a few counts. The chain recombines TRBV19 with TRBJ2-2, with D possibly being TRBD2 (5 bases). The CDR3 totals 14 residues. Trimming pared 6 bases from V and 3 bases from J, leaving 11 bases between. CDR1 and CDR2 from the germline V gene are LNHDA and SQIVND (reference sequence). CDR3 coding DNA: TGTGCCAGTAGGCACCGGAGGTACACCGGGGAGCTGTTTTTT. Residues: CASRHRRYTGELFF.

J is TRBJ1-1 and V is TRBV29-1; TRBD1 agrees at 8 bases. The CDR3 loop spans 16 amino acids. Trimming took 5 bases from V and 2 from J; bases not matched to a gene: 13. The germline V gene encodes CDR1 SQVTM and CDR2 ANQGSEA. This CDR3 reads CSVSPGGTGRNTEAFF. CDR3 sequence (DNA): TGCAGCGTTAGCCCAGGGGGCACGGGACGAAACACTGAAGCTTTCTTT. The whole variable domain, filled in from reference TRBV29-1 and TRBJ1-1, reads SAVISQKPSRDICQRGTSLTIQCQVDSQVTMMFWYRQQPGQSLTLIATANQGSEATYESGFVIDKFPISRPNLTFSTLTVSNMSPEDSSIYLCSVSPGGTGRNTEAFFGQGTRLTVV.

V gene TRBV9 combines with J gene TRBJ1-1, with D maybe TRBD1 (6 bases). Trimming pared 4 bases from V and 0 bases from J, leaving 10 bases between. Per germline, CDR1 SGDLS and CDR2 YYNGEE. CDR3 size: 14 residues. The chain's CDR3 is CASSRGAMNTEAFF. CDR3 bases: TGTGCCAGCAGCCGGGGGGCTATGAACACTGAAGCTTTCTTT.

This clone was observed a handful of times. The CDR3 coding sequence is TGTGCCAGCAGCTGGGCCCAGGGACCCTACGAGCAGTACTTC. Residues: CASSWAQGPYEQYF. The chain is built from TRBV7-8 and TRBJ2-7, with D perhaps given as TRBD1 or TRBD2 (5 bases each). V was trimmed by 4 bases and J by 2 bases, leaving 12 bases between them. CDR3 length equals 14 residues. CDR1 is SGHVS and CDR2 is FQNEAQ in the germline V gene. Combining the CDR3 with reference TRBV7-8 and TRBJ2-7 gives the whole variable domain GAGVSQSPRYKVAKRGQDVALRCDPISGHVSLFWYQQALGQGPEFLTYFQNEAQLDKSGLPSDRFFAERPEGSVSTLKIQRTQQEDSAVYLCASSWAQGPYEQYFGPGTRLTVT.

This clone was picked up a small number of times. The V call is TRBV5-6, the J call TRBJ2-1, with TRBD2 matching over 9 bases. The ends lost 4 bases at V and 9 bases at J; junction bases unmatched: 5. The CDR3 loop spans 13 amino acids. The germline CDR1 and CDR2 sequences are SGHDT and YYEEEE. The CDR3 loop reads CASSEGLAPEQFF. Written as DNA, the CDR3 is TGTGCCAGCAGCGAGGGACTAGCCCCTGAGCAGTTCTTC.

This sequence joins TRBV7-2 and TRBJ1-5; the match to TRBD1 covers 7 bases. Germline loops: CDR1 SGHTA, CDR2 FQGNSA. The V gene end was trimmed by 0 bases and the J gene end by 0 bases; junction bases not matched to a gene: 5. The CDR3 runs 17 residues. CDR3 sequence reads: CASSLAGRGYSNQPQHF. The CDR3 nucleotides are TGTGCCAGCAGCTTAGCGGGCAGGGGGTATAGCAATCAGCCCCAGCATTTT.

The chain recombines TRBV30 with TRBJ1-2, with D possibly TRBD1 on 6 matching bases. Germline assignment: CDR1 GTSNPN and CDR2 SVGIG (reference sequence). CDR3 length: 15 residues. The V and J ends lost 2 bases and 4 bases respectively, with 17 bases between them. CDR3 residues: CAWSPQGRATYGYTF. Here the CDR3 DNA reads TGTGCCTGGAGTCCGCAGGGGAGGGCTACCTATGGCTACACCTTC. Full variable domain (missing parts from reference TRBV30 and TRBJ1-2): SQTIHQWPATLVQPVGSPLSLECTVEGTSNPNLYWYRQAAGRGLQLLFYSVGIGQISSEVPQNLSASRPQDRQFILSSKKLLLSDSGFYLCAWSPQGRATYGYTFGSGTRLTVV.

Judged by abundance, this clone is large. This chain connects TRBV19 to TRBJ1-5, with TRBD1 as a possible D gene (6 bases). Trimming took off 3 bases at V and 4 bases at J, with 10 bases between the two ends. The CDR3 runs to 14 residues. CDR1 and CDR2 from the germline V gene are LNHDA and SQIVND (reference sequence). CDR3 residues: CASSIWDINQPQHF. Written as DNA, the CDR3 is TGTGCCAGTAGTATCTGGGACATTAATCAGCCCCAGCATTTT.

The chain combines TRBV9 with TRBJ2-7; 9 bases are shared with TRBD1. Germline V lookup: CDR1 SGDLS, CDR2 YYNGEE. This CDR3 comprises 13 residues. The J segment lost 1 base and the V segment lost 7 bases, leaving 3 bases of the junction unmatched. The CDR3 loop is CASGTGISYEQYF. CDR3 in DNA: TGTGCCAGCGGGACAGGGATATCCTACGAGCAGTACTTC.